Below are 9 T cell receptor beta chains sequenced from a single sample in a study of blood T cells in healthy people across ages. For the second PCR, which ran for about 7 to 11 cycles, a sample-barcoded 5' primer and a J-beta primer mix were used. A single record per CDR3 protein comes from TCRdb applying MiXCR to the 5' RACE reads. There are 250,000 to 300,000 distinct CDR3 sequences in the sample; roughly 27% occur only once, and 25% to 35% lies in the top ten. Sequenced sample: blood. Source of these receptors: a woman aged 70-85 years in good health.

This clonotype was counted many times. The chain carries TRBV12-3 or TRBV12-4 and TRBJ2-5; weak D call: TRBD2 (7 bases). This CDR3 contains 15 residues. The V and J ends lost 2 bases and 5 bases respectively, with 15 bases between them. This CDR3 is CASSLRGGGGETQYF. The CDR3 DNA sequence: TGTGCCAGCAGTTTAAGAGGGGGGGGAGGGGAGACCCAGTACTTC.

The sample holds many counts of this clonotype. The chain uses TRBV29-1 and TRBJ2-3, with TRBD2 matching over 9 bases. This CDR3 is built from 14 residues. In germline, CDR1 is SQVTM, CDR2 ANQGSEA. V shed 1 base, J shed 4 bases, and the junction held 3 bases outside the gene matches. CDR3 coding DNA: TGCAGCGTTGAAGGCGGGAGGGAGGCAGATACGCAGTATTTT. As protein: CSVEGGREADTQYF.

The chain links TRBV4-3 to TRBJ2-6; no firm D call. Trimming left V 6 bases short and J 0 bases short, with 18 bases between. The CDR3 covers 18 residues. Germline V gives CDR1 LGHNA, CDR2 YSLEER. CDR3 in DNA: TGCGCCAGCAGGGCTGATGGGGTCACGAGCTCTGGGGCCAACGTCCTGACTTTC. Its translation is CASRADGVTSSGANVLTF.

This clonotype turned up a few times. The chain combines TRBV5-5 with TRBJ2-7; TRBD1 agrees at 8 bases. This CDR3 contains 14 residues. The trim removed 0 bases at V and 2 bases at J, leaving 1 base unmatched. Per germline, CDR1 SGHKS and CDR2 YYEKEE (reference sequence). The CDR3 region has the DNA TGTGCCAGCAGCTTGGGGGGACAGGCCTACGAGCAGTACTTC. This encodes CASSLGGQAYEQYF. The whole variable domain, filled in from reference TRBV5-5 and TRBJ2-7, reads DAGVTQSPTHLIKTRGQQVTLRCSPISGHKSVSWYQQVLGQGPQFIFQYYEKEERGRGNFPDRFSARQFPNYSSELNVNALLLGDSALYLCASSLGGQAYEQYFGPGTRLTVT.

The chain joins TRBV28 to TRBJ2-7, with D tentatively TRBD2 (6 bases). V was trimmed by 3 bases and J by 5 bases, leaving 17 bases between them. The CDR3 contains 15 residues. Germline loops: CDR1 MDHEN, CDR2 SYDVKM. As DNA, the CDR3 is TGTGCCAGCAGTTTCCTCGGGGGAGAGATGAACGAGCAGTACTTC. Translating it yields CASSFLGGEMNEQYF.

This clonotype has more than one count but fewer than ten. V and J are TRBV20-1 and TRBJ2-1; D call uncertain. The CDR3 is 14 amino acids. V lost 2 bases, J lost 0 bases, and 8 bases lay in between. Germline V gives CDR1 DFQATT, CDR2 SNEGSKA (reference sequence). CDR3 sequence reads: CSARIPSSYNEQFF. CDR3 DNA: TGCAGTGCTAGAATCCCGAGCTCCTACAATGAGCAGTTCTTC.

This clonotype was counted between two and nine times. The chain carries TRBV20-1 and TRBJ2-5, with a weak D call TRBD1 (6 bases). CDR1 DFQATT and CDR2 SNEGSKA come from the germline V gene (reference sequence). Deletions cut 2 bases from V and 1 base from J, with 14 bases between. The CDR3 contains 15 residues. The CDR3 loop reads CSARNPRGSQETQYF. In DNA, the CDR3 is TGCAGTGCTAGAAACCCAAGGGGGAGCCAAGAGACCCAGTACTTC.

The chain links TRBV7-2 to TRBJ2-1, with D uncertain. The V gene lost 2 bases and the J gene lost 2 bases, with 10 bases spanning the gap. The CDR3 runs 15 residues. CDR1 and CDR2 (germline): SGHTA, FQGNSA. This CDR3 is CASSLSTTTYNEQFF. The CDR3 DNA reads TGTGCCAGCAGCTTATCAACTACCACCTACAATGAGCAGTTCTTC.

This clonotype was picked up a small number of times. J is TRBJ2-7 and V is TRBV20-1, with TRBD2 identical over 7 bases. This CDR3 spans 15 amino acids. Germline assignment: CDR1 DFQATT and CDR2 SNEGSKA (reference sequence). Germline trimming cut 1 base from V and 0 bases from J; bases unmatched to any gene: 6. As DNA, the CDR3 is TGCAGTGCTAGAGTGGGCGGGAGTATCTCCTACGAGCAGTACTTC. Residues: CSARVGGSISYEQYF.